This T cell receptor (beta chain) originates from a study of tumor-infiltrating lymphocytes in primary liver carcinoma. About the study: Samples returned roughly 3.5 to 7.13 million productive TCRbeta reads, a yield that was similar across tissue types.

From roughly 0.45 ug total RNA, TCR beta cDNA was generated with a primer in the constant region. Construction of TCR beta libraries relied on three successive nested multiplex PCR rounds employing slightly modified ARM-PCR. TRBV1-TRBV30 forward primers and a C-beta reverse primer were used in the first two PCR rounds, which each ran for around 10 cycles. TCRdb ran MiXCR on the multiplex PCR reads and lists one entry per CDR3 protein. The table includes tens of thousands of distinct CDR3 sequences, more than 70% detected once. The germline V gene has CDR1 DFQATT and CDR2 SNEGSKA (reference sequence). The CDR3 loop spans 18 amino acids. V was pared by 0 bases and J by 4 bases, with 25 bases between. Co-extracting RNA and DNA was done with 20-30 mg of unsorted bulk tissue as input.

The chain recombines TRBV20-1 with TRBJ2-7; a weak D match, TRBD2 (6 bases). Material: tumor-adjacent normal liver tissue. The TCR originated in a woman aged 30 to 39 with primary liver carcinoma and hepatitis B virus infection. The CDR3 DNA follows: TGCAGTGCTAGAGAAGTGGGCCCATCGCGACTAGTTTCATACGAGCAGTACTTC. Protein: CSAREVGPSRLVSYEQYF.